This T cell receptor (beta chain) was captured by sequencing in a study of regulatory T cells in long-lasting Graves disease. Study-wide findings and caveats: Compared with new cases, persistent Graves' patients showed reduced TCR diversity. Persistent disease preferred TRBV28, TRBJ1-2 and TRBJ2-5; new disease, TRBV20-1 and TRBJ2-1.

Arm-PCR with iRepertoire HTBI primers amplified the CDR3 regions for these TCR beta libraries. TCRdb analysed the multiplex PCR reads with MiXCR anew, one entry per CDR3 protein. The top ten clones hold less than 9% of a sample with roughly 500,000 distinct CDR3 sequences, 20% to 25% of them seen once. The time point here: persistent/refractory GD, antithyroid drugs over 5 years with positive TRAb. Extracted PBMC RNA gave rise to the TCR library. By American Thyroid Association guidelines, Graves' disease was diagnosed in the cohort. This clonotype was counted only a few times. Its target is not known. This CDR3 has 12 residues. The V end lost 7 bases, the J end lost 4 bases, and 10 bases lay between the germline ends. Germline V gene data show CDR1 as KGHDR and CDR2 as SFDVKD.

This receptor was taken from a female donor with Graves disease. Sequenced here: peripheral blood mononuclear cells (PBMCs), sampled when the disease was refractory, from a patient treated with antithyroid drugs. The V and J genes are TRBV24-1 and TRBJ2-7, with D possibly TRBD2 on 6 matching bases. The CDR3 nucleotides are TGTGCCACCAGCGGGAGCGGATACGAGCAGTACTTC. Translation gives CATSGSGYEQYF.